This TCR beta chain comes out of a study of long-term antiretroviral therapy in people with HIV (dated by TCRdb to between 2021 and 2022). About the full investigation: The earliest samples were collected about a decade before the 2015 WHO recommendation for immediate ART, when ART was typically delayed until CD4 counts fell. No cross-contamination during QIAcube processing was shown when test extractions of a monoclonal T-cell line were performed alongside 25 to 35 polyclonal samples. This retrospective serial study examined whether starting ART and sustained HIV suppression were associated with changes in the composition and diversity of the TRB repertoire in peripheral blood. Of the 30 or so participants with HIV, fewer than twelve were female. A total of 150 to 200 cryopreserved PBMC samples were contributed to the cohort by 30 adults with confirmed HIV infection, with samples collected serially over a mean of approximately six years (range 1-12). What the authors observed across the whole study: Starting ART was linked to a significant rise in TRB diversity, yet even with long-term ART the diversity remained significantly lower than in transplant donor controls. Because pre-ART samples had limited cell numbers, unsorted PBMC were profiled rather than sorted CD4+ and CD8+ T cells. Owing to limited PBMC availability, only the TCR beta chain was sequenced, without alpha chain pairing. Inferences about post-ART repertoire changes were limited because no data were available on ART adherence, viral resistance or therapy changes. The samples were dated from about 2004 to 2018, and the ART regimens that were used may be less effective than current ART regimens. Compared with controls, HIV repertoires had narrower CDR3 length ranges, and the network structure pointed to an antigen-experienced repertoire that shifted only slightly toward naive after ART. The repertoire was dominated across all time points by expanded TRB clones identified before ART initiation, although this dominance was seen to fluctuate and to decrease in many PLHIV after ART.

V is pared back by 6 bases and J by 5 bases, with 16 bases lying between the germline termini. The germline V gene gives CDR1 as SGHDN and CDR2 as FVKESK. The CDR3, cysteine through phenylalanine, is 14 amino acids long. Solely the CDR3 DNA is kept, with 42 bases framed from the first base. This clone was detected a few times. No cognate antigen has been identified for it. It has no much larger one-base neighbor in the sample; base qualities were not kept. To be included, a participant needed at least one PBMC sample from before ART initiation plus at least two post-ART samples. Treatment was received in the United States of America by all participants with HIV. Cryopreserved samples of about 0.95-11 million PBMC were thawed and washed before DNA extraction. At the time of the earliest PBMC sample, participants with HIV were aged between roughly 20 and 55 years. Per participant, PBMC samples came from 1-4 timepoints prior to ART initiation and 2-8 timepoints following ART initiation, for a median of 7 samples. For every participant, serial HIV viral load, CD4+ T-cell count, ART history and demographic data were obtained. Genomic DNA was extracted from unsorted PBMC with a Qiagen kit on a QIAcube, with processing performed in batches of 12 samples.

The immunoSEQ hsTCRB v3.0 assay was used at survey level resolution for TRB variable region sequencing. The targeted TRB sequencing depth was about 40,000-50,000 T-cell genomes per sample. An Illumina MiSeq with a v3 150-cycle kit was used to sequence the pooled TRB libraries. The authors' analysis ran thus. Analysis of repertoires was carried out in R inside a reproducible Nextflow workflow spanning QC, data transformation and analysis. LymphoSeq2, an R package for AIRR-Seq data exploration, was used to implement custom analyses. A few samples that yielded fewer than 5000 total TRB sequences were excluded, so that approximately 170 HIV repertoires were analyzed. Of the 188 retained HIV repertoires, about 61 were collected before and 120 to 130 after ART initiation. Repertoires were downsampled to 5000 TRB nucleotide sequences, with summary statistics averaged over 100 downsampling iterations. TRB sequences were retained for analysis only if CDR3 regions of at least seven amino acids were present. Diversity was assessed using a clonality score derived from Shannon entropy and using the Gini coefficient. In the repertoire networks, any two of the top 5000 CDR3 amino acid sequences were connected whenever the two sequences differed by an edit distance of one. GLIPH2 predicted antigen specificity groups and MHC restriction for TRB CDR3 amino acid sequences. Known CMV, EBV, HIV or tissue antigen associations were flagged by matching CDR3 amino acid sequences against VDJdb and McPAS-TCR. Pre-ART, post-ART and control groups were compared with Wilcoxon signed-rank tests and Holm-Bonferroni correction. Sourced from immuneACCESS, this table was stored by TCRdb with only in-frame sequences that have V and J called. A share of the clones is absent; for the studies checked, an unresolved V gene accounts for under half, and the remainder has no known explanation. That table is the source of V, J and clone size, and D and trimming were worked out from the DNA. The sample has roughly 18,000 clones on record, roughly 73% of them singletons. The ten largest account for 6% to 8% of the sample.

Recombination linked TRBV14 to TRBJ1-1, with the identity of the D gene unclear. The sequence derives from a woman between 40 and 50 years old with HIV. The material sequenced was unsorted PBMCs, taken at the start of antiretroviral therapy, before treatment. The CDR3 region has the sequence CASSVWNGKTEAFF. Here is the DNA: TGTGCCAGCAGTGTATGGAACGGGAAGACTGAAGCTTTCTTT.